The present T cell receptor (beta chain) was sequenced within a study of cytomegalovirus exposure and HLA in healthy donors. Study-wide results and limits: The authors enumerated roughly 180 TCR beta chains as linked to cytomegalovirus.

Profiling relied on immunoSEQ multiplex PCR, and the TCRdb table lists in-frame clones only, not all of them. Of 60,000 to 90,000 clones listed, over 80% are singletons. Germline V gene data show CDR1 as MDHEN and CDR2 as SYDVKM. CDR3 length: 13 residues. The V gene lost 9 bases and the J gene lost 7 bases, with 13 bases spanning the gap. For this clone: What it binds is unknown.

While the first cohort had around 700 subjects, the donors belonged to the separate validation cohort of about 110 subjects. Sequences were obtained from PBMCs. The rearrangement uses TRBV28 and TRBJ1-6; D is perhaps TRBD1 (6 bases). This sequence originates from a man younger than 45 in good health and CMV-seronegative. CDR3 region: CASSGGSNSPLHF. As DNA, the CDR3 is TGTGCCAGTAGTGGGGGCTCGAATTCACCCCTCCACTTT. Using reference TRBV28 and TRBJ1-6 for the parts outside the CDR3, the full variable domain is DVKVTQSSRYLVKRTGEKVFLECVQDMDHENMFWYRQDPGLGLRLIYFSYDVKMKEKGDIPEGYSVSREKKERFSLILESASTNQTSMYLCASSGGSNSPLHFGNGTRLTVT.